This T cell receptor (beta chain) derives from a study of cytomegalovirus exposure and HLA in healthy donors. The PCR ran on 60 Vbeta and 13 Jbeta primers. The table came from immunoSEQ multiplex PCR; TCRdb's copy has only in-frame clones and leaves some out. The table has 110,000 or so clones, over 65% seen once; the top ten hold around 4.2%. The CDR3 is made up of 15 amino acids. Germline lookup yields CDR1 PRHDT and CDR2 FYEKMQ (reference sequence). V lost 5 bases to trimming and J lost 3 bases; unmatched junction nucleotides: 7. Sample: PBMCs. The source is a woman in her forties in good health and CMV-seropositive. The chain couples TRBV13 to TRBJ2-7; the match to TRBD1 covers 10 bases. The CDR3 spells CASSTRTGGNYEQYF. The CDR3 region has the DNA TGTGCCAGCAGCACCCGGACAGGGGGGAACTACGAGCAGTACTTC.